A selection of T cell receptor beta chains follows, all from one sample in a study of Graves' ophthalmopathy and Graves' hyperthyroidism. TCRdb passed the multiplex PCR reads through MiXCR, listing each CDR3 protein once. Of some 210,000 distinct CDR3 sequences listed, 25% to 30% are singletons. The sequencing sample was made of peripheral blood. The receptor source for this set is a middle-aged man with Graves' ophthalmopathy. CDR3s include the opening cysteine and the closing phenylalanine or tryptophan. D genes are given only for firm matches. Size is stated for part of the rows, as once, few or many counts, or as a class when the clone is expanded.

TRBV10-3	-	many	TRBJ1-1	TGTGCCATCATGAGGGGACAGAACACTGAAGCTTTCTTT	CAIMRGQNTEAFF
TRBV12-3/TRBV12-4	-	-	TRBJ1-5	TGTGCCAGCAGTTTAACGGGGCGCGATCGTCAGCCCCAGCATTTT	CASSLTGRDRQPQHF
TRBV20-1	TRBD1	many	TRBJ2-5	TGCAGTGCTATAAGGGACAGTCACCAAGAGACCCAGTACTTC	CSAIRDSHQETQYF
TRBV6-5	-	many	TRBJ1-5	TGTGCCAGCAGTAGGAACCGGGACGGAAATCAGCCCCAGCATTTT	CASSRNRDGNQPQHF
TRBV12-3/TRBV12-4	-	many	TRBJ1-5	TGTGCCAGCAGTTTAGAGGTCACAGGGCCTCAGCCCCAGCATTTT	CASSLEVTGPQPQHF
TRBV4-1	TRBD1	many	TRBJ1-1	TGCGCCAGCAGCCAAGGAGGGGGCGCGCAGGCTTTCTTT	CASSQGGGAQAFF
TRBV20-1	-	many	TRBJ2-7	TGCAGTGCTAGAGTTTTGGGGTCCGAGCAGTACTTC	CSARVLGSEQYF
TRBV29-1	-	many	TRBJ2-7	TGCAGCGTTGGAAGGGCTATGTCTCCCTACGAGCAGTACTTC	CSVGRAMSPYEQYF
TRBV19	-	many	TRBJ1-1	TGTGCCAGTAGTCGGGACGGCGCCCGAGATGCTTTCTTT	CASSRDGARDAFF
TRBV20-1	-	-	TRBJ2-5	TGCAGTGCTAGGGGGGCTAGCGGAGGTGGGCAAGAGACCCAGTACTTC	CSARGASGGGQETQYF
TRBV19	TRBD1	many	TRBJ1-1	TGTGCCAGTAGTATCTACAGGGGGCGAAGAGGCACTGAAGCTTTCTTT	CASSIYRGRRGTEAFF
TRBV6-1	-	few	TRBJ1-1	TGTGCCAGCAGGACACGGAACACTGAAGCTTTCTTT	CASRTRNTEAFF
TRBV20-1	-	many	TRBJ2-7	TGCAGTGCTGGTTCAAATAGGCACTACGAGCAGTACTTC	CSAGSNRHYEQYF
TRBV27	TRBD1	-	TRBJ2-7	TGTGCCAGCAGTTTATCCCATCCGGGACAGGGCTACGAGCAGTACTTC	CASSLSHPGQGYEQYF
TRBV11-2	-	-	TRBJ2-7	TGTGCCAGCAGCTCGAAGGTTGCAGGGCTCTCCTACGAGCAGTACTTC	CASSSKVAGLSYEQYF
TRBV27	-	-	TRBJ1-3	TGTGCCAGCAGCCAGGGTCTGAGCTCTGGAAACACCATATATTTT	CASSQGLSSGNTIYF
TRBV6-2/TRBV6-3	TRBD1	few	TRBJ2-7	TGTGCCAGCAGTTTGGGACAGGGACGAGAGCAGTACTTC	CASSLGQGREQYF
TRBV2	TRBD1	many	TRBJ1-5	TGTGCCAGCAGTGAAGGGACAGGGCATCAGCCCCAGCATTTT	CASSEGTGHQPQHF
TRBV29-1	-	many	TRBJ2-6	TGCAGCGTTGAAGTGGGTGCTGGGGCCAACGTCCTGACTTTC	CSVEVGAGANVLTF
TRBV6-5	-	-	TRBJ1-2	TGTGCCAGCAGTTACTCTGGGGACGGCTACACCTTC	CASSYSGDGYTF
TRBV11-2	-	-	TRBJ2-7	TGTGCCAGCAGCTTAGATGGGGGAGGCTCCTACGAGCAGTACTTC	CASSLDGGGSYEQYF
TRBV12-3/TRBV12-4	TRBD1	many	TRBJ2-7	TGTGCCAGCAGCCCCGCAGGGGGCGAAGGTTACGAGCAGTACTTC	CASSPAGGEGYEQYF
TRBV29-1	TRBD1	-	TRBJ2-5	TGCCAAGCCGGGACAGTGGGAAGGGGAGAGACCCAGTACTTC	CQAGTVGRGETQYF
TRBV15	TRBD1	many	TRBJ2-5	TGTGCCACCAGCAGGGGGACAGGGGTAGGGGAGACCCAGTACTTC	CATSRGTGVGETQYF
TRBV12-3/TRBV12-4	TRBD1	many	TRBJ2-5	TGTGCCAGCAGGGACAGGGCCCGAGAGACCCAGTACTTC	CASRDRARETQYF
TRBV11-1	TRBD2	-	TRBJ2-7	TGTGCCAGCAGCTTAGCGAGGGGACTAGCTTCCCACGAGCAGTACTTC	CASSLARGLASHEQYF
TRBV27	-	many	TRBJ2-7	TGTGCCAGCAGCCCATCAGGGGCTGGAGTTTGGAACGAGCAGTACTTC	CASSPSGAGVWNEQYF
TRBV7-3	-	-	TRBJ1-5	TGTGCCAGCAGCTTAGGAGGGCGAGATCAGCCCCAGCATTTT	CASSLGGRDQPQHF
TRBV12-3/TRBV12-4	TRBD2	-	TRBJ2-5	TGTGCCAGCAGGGGACTAGCGGGCCAAGAGACCCAGTACTTC	CASRGLAGQETQYF
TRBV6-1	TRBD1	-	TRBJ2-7	TGTGCCAGCAGCCGAGGGACAGCAAGCTCCTACGAGCAGTACTTC	CASSRGTASSYEQYF
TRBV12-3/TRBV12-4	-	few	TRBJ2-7	TGTGCCAGCAGTTCGACTGGCTTATACGAGCAGTACTTC	CASSSTGLYEQYF
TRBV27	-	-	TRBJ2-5	TGTGCCAGCAGTCAGGACAGAATTGGTGAGACCCAGTACTTC	CASSQDRIGETQYF
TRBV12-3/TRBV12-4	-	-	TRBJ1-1	TGTGCCAGCAGTTTCGGGCAAGCTGAAGCTTTCTTT	CASSFGQAEAFF
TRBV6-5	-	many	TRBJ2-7	TGTGCCAGCAGTTACTCGAGTCCGGGAGAAGGGTCGGGTGAGCAGTACTTC	CASSYSSPGEGSGEQYF
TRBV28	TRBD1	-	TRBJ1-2	TGTGCCAGCAGTTTAGCACAGGGGGCGGTCTATGGCTACACCTTC	CASSLAQGAVYGYTF
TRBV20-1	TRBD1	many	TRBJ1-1	TGCAGTGCTAGAGCGGACAGGGGCTCAACTGAAGCTTTCTTT	CSARADRGSTEAFF
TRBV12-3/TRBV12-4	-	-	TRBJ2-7	TGTGCCAGCAGGACTACTAGTATCGGCGAGCAGTACTTC	CASRTTSIGEQYF
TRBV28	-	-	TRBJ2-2	TGTGCCAGCAGTGGCTGGAGGACCAACGGCGCGAACACCGGGGAGCTGTTTTTT	CASSGWRTNGANTGELFF
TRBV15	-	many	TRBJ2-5	TGTGCCACCAGCAGAGTCACGACAGCCCAAGAGACCCAGTACTTC	CATSRVTTAQETQYF
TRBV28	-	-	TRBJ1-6	TGTGCCAGCAGCCCCCCGGGACTGGATAATTCACCCCTCCACTTT	CASSPPGLDNSPLHF
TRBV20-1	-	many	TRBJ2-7	TGCAGTGCTCGGGGACTTCGTAATACCTACGAGCAGTACTTC	CSARGLRNTYEQYF
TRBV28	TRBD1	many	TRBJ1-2	TGTGCCAGCAGCCAACAGGGGAGTTTTGGCTACACCTTC	CASSQQGSFGYTF
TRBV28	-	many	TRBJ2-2	TGTGCCAGCATGGCCGGGAACACCGGGGAGCTGTTTTTT	CASMAGNTGELFF
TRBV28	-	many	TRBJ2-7	TGTGCCAGCAGGACTCCGGGAGCCTACGAGCAGTACTTC	CASRTPGAYEQYF
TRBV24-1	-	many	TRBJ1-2	TGTGCCACCAGCAGGACAGAAAACTATGGCTACACCTTC	CATSRTENYGYTF
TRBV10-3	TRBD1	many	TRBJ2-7	TGTGCCATCAGTGGGGTGGGGCGACAGGGGGTAACCTACGAGCAGTACTTC	CAISGVGRQGVTYEQYF
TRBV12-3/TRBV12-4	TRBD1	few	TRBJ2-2	TGTGCCAGCAGCTCCGGACAGGTTGGGAACACCGGGGAGCTGTTTTTT	CASSSGQVGNTGELFF
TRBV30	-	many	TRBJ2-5	TGTGCCTGGAGTGGAGGGGTTCAAGAGACCCAGTACTTC	CAWSGGVQETQYF
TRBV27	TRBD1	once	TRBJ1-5	TGTGCCAGCAGTCTCCATCGACAGGGTAGCAATCAGCCCCAGCATTTT	CASSLHRQGSNQPQHF
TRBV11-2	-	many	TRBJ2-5	TGTGCCAGCAGCCCGGGCCCCAGGAGGCGGGAGACCCAGTACTTC	CASSPGPRRRETQYF
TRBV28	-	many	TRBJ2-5	TGTGCCAGCACCACAATGGGGGATGGGGTAGGAGAGACCCAGTACTTC	CASTTMGDGVGETQYF
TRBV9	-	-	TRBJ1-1	TGTGCCAGCAGCGTAGGTTCAGGGACGGGCACTGAAGCTTTCTTT	CASSVGSGTGTEAFF